This T cell receptor beta chain was observed in a study of neurological immune-mediated disorders. General study findings and limits: The repertoires of 18 of 34 multiple sclerosis patients were placed by phylogenetic grouping in a single related-CDR3 cluster, which may be a signature.

V lost 4 bases and J 7 bases, leaving 22 bases between the germline ends. Per the germline V gene, CDR1 is SGHTA and CDR2 is FQGNSA. The CDR3 runs to 16 residues. Synthesis of cDNA used 5'RACE (with 10-nucleotide random UMIs). TCRdb fed the 5' RACE reads into MiXCR, producing one record per CDR3 protein. In the table there are under 75,000 distinct CDR3 sequences, 3.2% of which are singletons. This clonotype was observed at least ten times. As yet, its antigen is unknown. The chain joins TRBV7-2 to TRBJ1-2; perhaps TRBD1 as D (6 bases). The source material was PBMCs. This receptor was taken from a woman aged 45-59 years with multiple sclerosis. In DNA, the CDR3 is TGTGCCAGCAGCTCTCAAGGGGGGGTTAGTTCGCTTGGCTACACCTTC. Amino acids: CASSSQGGVSSLGYTF.